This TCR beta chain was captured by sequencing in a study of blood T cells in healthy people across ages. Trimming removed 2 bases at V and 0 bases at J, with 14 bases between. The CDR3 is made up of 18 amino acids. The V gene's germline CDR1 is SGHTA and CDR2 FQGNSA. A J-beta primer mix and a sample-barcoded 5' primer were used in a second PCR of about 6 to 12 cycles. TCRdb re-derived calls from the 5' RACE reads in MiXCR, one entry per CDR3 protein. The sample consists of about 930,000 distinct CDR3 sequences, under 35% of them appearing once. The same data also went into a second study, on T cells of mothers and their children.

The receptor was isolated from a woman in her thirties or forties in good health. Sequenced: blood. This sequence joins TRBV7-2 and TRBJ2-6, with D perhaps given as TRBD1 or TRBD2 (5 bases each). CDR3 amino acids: CASSLPGRASSGANVLTF. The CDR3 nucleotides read TGTGCCAGCAGCTTACCGGGACGGGCAAGCTCTGGGGCCAACGTCCTGACTTTC.